The source of this T cell receptor (beta chain) is a study of T cell responses to AZD1222 COVID-19 vaccine (dated by TCRdb to the early 2020s). Looking at the study overall: AZD1222 recipients whose second dose came at about 4 weeks and those whose second dose came at about 12 weeks were combined into one group, since spike-specific TCR depth and breadth did not differ between the two schedules. A total of more than 230 trial participants underwent TCR sequencing, of whom some 210 received two doses of AZD1222 and some 26 received two doses of the MenACWY control vaccine. Trial participants were enrolled by age into 18-55, 56-69 and 70-plus year subgroups, with around 150, 28 and 57 TCR-sequenced participants respectively. Beyond this particular receptor, the publication reports: Vaccine-associated CD4 TCRs spanned the whole spike protein, with dominant responses in regions 160-218 and 743-854. Conclusions about previously exposed vaccinees are limited because only six or seven AZD1222 recipients were SARS-CoV-2 seropositive at baseline. Nearly half of unique spike-specific TCRs reportedly recognized epitopes outside regions mutated in the B.1.351 and B.1.1.7 variants. Because no day 14 peak-response samples were available, the repertoires could be characterized only after the peak T cell response. The 56-69-year group was small, and its depth increase did not reach significance, likely because of low power. Participants were mostly white British and included more females than males, and it was suggested by the authors that clonal diversity may have been underestimated. After two AZD1222 doses, spike-specific TCR breadth and depth were significantly higher than at day 0 and than in MenACWY recipients.

In the case of this clone: There is no known antigen for this receptor. No much larger clone is present one base from it, and per-base qualities are unavailable.

The CDR3 regions of human TCRbeta chains were analyzed by immunosequencing. As for the authors' bioinformatics: Repertoire TCRs were checked for matches against a reference library of SARS-CoV-2-specific TCRs that had been generated using the MIRA antigen-specificity platform. Breadth was defined as the fraction of unique TCRs that were SARS-CoV-2-associated. Depth was defined as the fraction of total T cells that were SARS-CoV-2-associated. Using the MIRA data, every spike-specific TCR was mapped to the spike region that the TCR reacted to and assigned to either a CD4 or a CD8 class. Log10-transformed breadth and depth values were compared by one-way ANOVA with Sidak's multiple comparisons tests. TCRdb retrieved this table from immuneACCESS and kept in-frame rearrangements only. Not all clones are present; in checked studies, unresolved V genes account for under half, and no reason is known for the remainder. V, J and clone size reflect that table, while D and trimming were determined from the DNA. The sample table shows approximately 100,000 clones, and roughly 86% are seen once. The top ten constitute about 1.4% of the sample.

Trimming costs V 2 bases and J 7 bases, and their ends lie 9 bases apart. From cysteine to phenylalanine, the CDR3 is 13 amino acids long. Only CDR3 DNA remains: 39 bases, in frame from the first base. According to the study, the label for this sample's time point signals: baseline before first vaccination. Vaccinee samples came from UK trials COV001 and COV002, including a single-blind randomized controlled phase 2/3 trial of AZD1222 (ChAdOx1 nCoV-19) in healthy adults. For TCRbeta chain sequencing, PBMC samples from trial participants were taken at day 0 and at day 28 after the second dose. Rearrangement joined TRBV12-3 or TRBV12-4 to TRBJ1-5; no D gene is confidently identified. The origin of this receptor is an adult in good health. Sequences were derived from peripheral blood, sampled on day 0 of AZD1222 vaccination. The DNA sequence is as follows: TGTGCCAGCAGTTTAAAAGTGATACAGCCCCAGCATTTT. This codes for CASSLKVIQPQHF.